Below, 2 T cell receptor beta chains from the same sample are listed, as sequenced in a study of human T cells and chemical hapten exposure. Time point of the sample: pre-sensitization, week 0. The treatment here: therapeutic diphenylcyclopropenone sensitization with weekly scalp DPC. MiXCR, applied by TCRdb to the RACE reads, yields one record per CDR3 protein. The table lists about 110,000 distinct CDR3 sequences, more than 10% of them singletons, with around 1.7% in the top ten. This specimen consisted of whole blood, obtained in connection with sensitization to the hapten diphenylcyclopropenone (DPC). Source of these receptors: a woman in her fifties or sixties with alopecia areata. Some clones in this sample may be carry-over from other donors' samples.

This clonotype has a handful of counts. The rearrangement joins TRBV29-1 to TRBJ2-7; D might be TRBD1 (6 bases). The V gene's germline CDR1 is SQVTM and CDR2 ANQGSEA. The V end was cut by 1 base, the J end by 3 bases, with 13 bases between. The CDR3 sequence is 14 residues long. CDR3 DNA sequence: TGCAGCGTTGAAGGGCCAGGGGACAACTACGAGCAGTACTTC. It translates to CSVEGPGDNYEQYF.

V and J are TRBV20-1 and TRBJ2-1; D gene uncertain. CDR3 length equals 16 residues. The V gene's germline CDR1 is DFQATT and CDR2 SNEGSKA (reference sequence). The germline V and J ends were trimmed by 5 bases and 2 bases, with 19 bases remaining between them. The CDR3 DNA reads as TGCAGTGCTCCGAAAAGCCCCAGCATCACCTACAATGAGCAGTTCTTC. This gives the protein CSAPKSPSITYNEQFF.